Below are 30 T cell receptor beta chains sequenced from a single sample in a study of blood T cell repertoires in COVID-19. TCRdb's copy holds only in-frame clones and misses some; the assay was immunoSEQ multiplex PCR. The table lists fewer than 300,000 clones, about 76% of them singletons, with roughly 2.9% in the top ten. Sequencing was done on a sample of peripheral blood. The receptors were gathered from a woman aged 55 to 70 with active or convalescent COVID-19.

The chain has TRBV5-1 and TRBJ2-1; 8 bases are shared with TRBD2. Germline lookup yields CDR1 SGHRS and CDR2 YFSETQ. V was pared by 4 bases and J by 8 bases, with 11 bases of the junction left unmatched. The CDR3 spans 15 residues. CDR3 protein: CASSDIAGSVDEQFF. CDR3 sequence (DNA): TGCGCCAGCAGCGACATAGCGGGATCTGTGGATGAGCAGTTCTTC.

V gene TRBV11-1 combines with J gene TRBJ2-3; the D is unclear. Germline V gene data show CDR1 as SGHAT and CDR2 as FQDESV (reference sequence). CDR3 length: 15 residues. The V end lost 0 bases, the J end lost 0 bases, and 7 bases lay between the germline ends. The CDR3 DNA sequence: TGTGCCAGCAGCTTAGCGCGAATCAGCACAGATACGCAGTATTTT. Protein sequence: CASSLARISTDTQYF.

The chain has TRBV4-3 and TRBJ2-5; the match to TRBD2 covers 7 bases. This CDR3 contains 15 residues. In germline, CDR1 is LGHNA, CDR2 YSLEER. With V trimmed by 1 base and J by 5 bases, 7 bases remained unmatched. The CDR3 sequence: CASSQGAGRGETQYF. CDR3 nucleotides: TGCGCCAGCAGCCAAGGGGCGGGGCGGGGGGAGACCCAGTACTTC.

The gene calls are TRBV7-8 and TRBJ1-1; D unresolved. Germline lookup yields CDR1 SGHVS and CDR2 FQNEAQ. This CDR3 spans 15 amino acids. V lost 3 bases, J lost 1 base, and 12 bases lay in between. The chain's CDR3 is CASSFHPGKNTEAFF. The CDR3 DNA reads TGTGCCAGCAGCTTCCATCCCGGGAAGAACACTGAAGCTTTCTTT.

The gene calls are TRBV4-1 and TRBJ2-1; the match to TRBD2 covers 14 bases. Germline lookup yields CDR1 MGHRA and CDR2 YSYEKL. After removal of 3 bases from V and 9 bases from J, the junction contained 4 bases not matched to a gene. The CDR3 has 15 amino acids. DNA for the CDR3: TGCGCCAGCAGCCAGACTAGCGGGGGGGCCTCTGAGCAGTTCTTC. Its protein product is CASSQTSGGASEQFF.

The chain combines TRBV4-1 with TRBJ2-3, with unresolved D. Germline CDR1 reads MGHRA; CDR2 reads YSYEKL. Trimming took off 1 base at V and 6 bases at J, with 5 bases between the two ends. CDR3 length: 12 amino acids. The chain's CDR3 is CASSQVLDTQYF. CDR3 nucleotides: TGCGCCAGCAGCCAAGTTCTGGATACGCAGTATTTT.

Written as DNA, the CDR3 is TGCGCCAGCAGTCAATCGGTCACAGGGGGACCGAGGGCTGGAAACACCATATATTTT. Translating it yields CASSQSVTGGPRAGNTIYF. The chain is built from TRBV23-1 and TRBJ1-3; 8 nucleotides match TRBD1. TRBV23-1 is an ORF; its function is uncertain. The CDR3 is 19 amino acids. V shed 0 bases, J shed 2 bases, and the junction held 12 bases outside the gene matches.

The chain carries TRBV6-2 or TRBV6-3 and TRBJ1-5; the match to TRBD1 covers 7 bases. Per the germline V gene, CDR1 is MNHEY and CDR2 is SVGEGT. This CDR3 is 14 amino acids long. Unmatched junction bases numbered 5, after V lost 6 bases and J lost 3 bases. The CDR3 bases are TGTGCCAGCAGCTTTGGGACAGACAATCAGCCCCAGCATTTT. Residues: CASSFGTDNQPQHF.

The rearrangement links TRBV5-1 to TRBJ2-7; a weak D match, TRBD1 (5 bases). The germline V gene encodes CDR1 SGHRS and CDR2 YFSETQ. Trimming left V 4 bases short and J 0 bases short, with 11 bases between. This CDR3 comprises 14 residues. In nucleotides, the CDR3 is TGCGCCAGCAGCCCGCAGGGCGGCTCCTACGAGCAGTACTTC. It specifies CASSPQGGSYEQYF. The full variable domain, its missing parts supplied by reference TRBV5-1 and TRBJ2-7, is KAGVTQTPRYLIKTRGQQVTLSCSPISGHRSVSWYQQTPGQGLQFLFEYFSETQRNKGNFPGRFSGRQFSNSRSEMNVSTLELGDSALYLCASSPQGGSYEQYFGPGTRLTVT.

The V and J genes are TRBV11-3 and TRBJ2-1; TRBD2 agrees at 10 bases. This CDR3 is 14 amino acids long. J was trimmed by 4 bases and V by 8 bases; bases with no gene match: 5. The V gene's germline CDR1 is SGHNT and CDR2 YENEEA. CDR3 nucleotides: TGTGCCAGCTCCCCGGGACTAGCGTACAATGAGCAGTTCTTC. This encodes CASSPGLAYNEQFF.

The chain recombines TRBV18 with TRBJ2-5; TRBD2 aligns across 8 bases. Germline trimming cut 6 bases from V and 6 bases from J; bases unmatched to any gene: 6. The CDR3 is made up of 13 amino acids. Germline V gene sequence: CDR1 KGHSH, CDR2 LQKENI. The CDR3 reads CASSQTSAKTQYF. CDR3 coding DNA: TGTGCCAGCTCGCAGACTAGCGCTAAGACCCAGTACTTC. The full variable domain, in which reference TRBV18 and TRBJ2-5 provide the parts outside the CDR3, is NAGVMQNPRHLVRRRGQEARLRCSPMKGHSHVYWYRQLPEEGLKFMVYLQKENIIDESGMPKERFSAEFPKEGPSILRIQQVVRGDSAAYFCASSQTSAKTQYFGPGTRLLVL.

The J gene is TRBJ1-5, the V gene TRBV6-5; 12 bases agree with TRBD1. V shed 2 bases and J 8 bases; nucleotides not matched to a gene: 1. CDR3 length equals 14 residues. Germline V gene sequence: CDR1 MNHEY, CDR2 SVGAGI. Here the CDR3 reads CASSYGTGGKPQHF. In DNA form, the CDR3 reads TGTGCCAGCAGTTACGGGACAGGGGGCAAGCCCCAGCATTTT.

The chain employs TRBV3-1 (or the pseudogene TRBV3-2) and TRBJ2-5; TRBD2 matches 7 bases. The CDR3 totals 14 residues. The germline V gene has CDR1 LGHDT and CDR2 YNNKEL (reference sequence). V trimming: 0 bases; J trimming: 7 bases; junction bases outside the gene matches: 5. CDR3 DNA sequence: TGTGCCAGCAGCCAAGATCCTGGGGGGGGGACCCAGTACTTC. Translation: CASSQDPGGGTQYF.

The DNA for the CDR3 is TGTGCCAGCAGCTTAGGACAGGGGTCCTCCTACGAGCAGTACTTC. Translating gives CASSLGQGSSYEQYF. The chain uses TRBV7-9 and TRBJ2-7, with TRBD1 matching 8 bases. J was trimmed by 0 bases and V by 1 base; bases with no gene match: 2. The CDR3 consists of 15 residues. CDR1 and CDR2 from the germline V gene are SEHNR and FQNEAQ (reference sequence).

The rearrangement joins TRBV12-5 to TRBJ2-5; D is unresolved. This CDR3 has 14 residues. V was shortened by 2 bases and J by 2 bases, with 9 bases between the two germline ends. The germline V gene has CDR1 LGHNT and CDR2 FRNRAP. CDR3 protein: CASGLLADQETQYF. The CDR3 bases are TGTGCTAGTGGTTTGTTGGCAGATCAAGAGACCCAGTACTTC.

The chain recombines TRBV27 with TRBJ2-1, with D maybe TRBD1 (6 bases). Germline assignment: CDR1 MNHEY and CDR2 SMNVEV (reference sequence). This CDR3 contains 13 residues. Trimming shortened V by 8 bases and J by 8 bases, and 16 bases separated the two germline ends. CDR3 loop: CASGTPVRDEQFF. The DNA of the CDR3 is TGTGCCAGCGGGACACCTGTGAGGGATGAGCAGTTCTTC.

The CDR3 bases are TGTGCCAGCAGCCAAGACAGGGGAGCTTTCTTT. Its protein is CASSQDRGAFF. This chain uses TRBV4-2 with TRBJ1-1, with D tentatively TRBD1 (6 bases). This CDR3 has 11 residues. CDR1 is LGHNA and CDR2 is YNFKEQ in the germline V gene. The ends were cut back, 0 bases at V and 10 bases at J, with 6 bases in the middle.

The rearrangement uses TRBV27 and TRBJ1-1; TRBD1 matches at 8 bases. The CDR3 length is 15 residues. Germline V gene lookup returns CDR1 MNHEY and CDR2 SMNVEV (reference sequence). Trimming cost V 5 bases and J 5 bases; bases outside gene matches: 10. CDR3 amino acids: CASSPQTGVRTEAFF. CDR3 nucleotides: TGTGCCAGCAGTCCCCAGACAGGGGTTCGGACTGAAGCTTTCTTT.

This clone was seen just once. This chain connects TRBV15 to TRBJ2-2, with a possible D match to TRBD2 (6 bases). This CDR3 region has 16 residues. CDR1 is LNHNV, CDR2 YYDKDF, per germline (reference sequence). V was cut by 2 bases and J by 4 bases, with 14 bases left in between. DNA of the CDR3: TGTGCCACCAGCAGATCGCGGGACCCGAGCACCGGGGAGCTGTTTTTT. Its translation: CATSRSRDPSTGELFF.

The chain is built from TRBV18 and TRBJ2-7; tentatively, D is TRBD1 (6 bases). Trimming stripped 3 bases from V and 1 base from J, with 16 bases between. This CDR3 has 16 residues. Germline CDR1 KGHSH, CDR2 LQKENI. The CDR3: CASSPRFQGSSYEQYF. CDR3 in DNA: TGTGCCAGCTCACCCCGGTTCCAGGGGAGTTCCTACGAGCAGTACTTC.

CDR3 region: CASRDSHTGELFF. Here the CDR3 DNA reads TGTGCCAGCCGGGACAGTCACACCGGGGAGCTGTTTTTT. The rearrangement uses TRBV12-3 or TRBV12-4 and TRBJ2-2; 7 nucleotides agree with TRBD1. This CDR3 is built from 13 residues. The ends lost 8 bases at V and 3 bases at J; junction bases unmatched: 3.

The chain recombines TRBV11-2 with TRBJ2-3, with D uncertain. Germline V gene lookup returns CDR1 SGHAT and CDR2 FQNNGV. Trimming took 0 bases from V and 6 from J, leaving 10 bases between them. This CDR3 is 14 amino acids long. The DNA of the CDR3 is TGTGCCAGCAGCTTAGATCCTAGTCCCGATACGCAGTATTTT. Translating gives CASSLDPSPDTQYF.

The chain uses TRBV5-4 and TRBJ2-1; TRBD2 agrees at 8 bases. The CDR3 spans 15 residues. Germline V gene lookup returns CDR1 SGHNT and CDR2 YYREEE (reference sequence). Trimming at V came to 3 bases and at J to 1 base, leaving 3 bases not matched to a gene. The CDR3 reads CASSSGGGSYNEQFF. CDR3 DNA: TGTGCCAGCAGCTCCGGGGGGGGGTCCTACAATGAGCAGTTCTTC.

DNA of the CDR3: TGCAGTGCCCGCCGGGACTATGGCTACACCTTC. Protein sequence: CSARRDYGYTF. This sequence joins TRBV20-1 and TRBJ1-2; unclear D gene. This CDR3 contains 11 residues. Germline V gene lookup returns CDR1 DFQATT and CDR2 SNEGSKA (reference sequence). V dropped 6 bases and J dropped 3 bases, with 8 bases sitting between them.

The chain uses TRBV3-1 (or the pseudogene TRBV3-2) and TRBJ1-6, with TRBD1 identical over 8 bases. Germline V gene lookup returns CDR1 LGHDT and CDR2 YNNKEL (reference sequence). The length of the CDR3 is 16 residues. With 7 bases clipped from V and 7 bases from J, the junction kept 12 bases outside the gene matches. CDR3 DNA: TGTGCCAGCACAAGCCGGTCTAGGACAGGGAATTCACCCCTCCACTTT. This codes for CASTSRSRTGNSPLHF.

V usage is TRBV4-1 and J usage is TRBJ2-1, with TRBD2 matching over 9 bases. The J segment lost 4 bases and the V segment lost 0 bases, leaving 4 bases of the junction unmatched. Germline values: CDR1 MGHRA, CDR2 YSYEKL. The CDR3 is 16 amino acids. CDR3: CASSQEGLAGYNEQFF. DNA for the CDR3: TGCGCCAGCAGCCAAGAAGGGCTAGCGGGGTACAATGAGCAGTTCTTC.

The chain has TRBV27 and TRBJ2-1; perhaps TRBD2 as D (5 bases). Trimming removed 4 bases at V and 4 bases at J, with 11 bases between. This CDR3 region has 14 residues. Germline CDR1 and CDR2: MNHEY and SMNVEV (reference sequence). CDR3 nucleotide sequence: TGTGCCAGCAGTTCCAGCGGTACTTACAATGAGCAGTTCTTC. Translating gives CASSSSGTYNEQFF.

This clone appeared a few times. V usage is TRBV5-6 and J usage is TRBJ2-6; TRBD2 is a possible D gene (5 bases). The CDR3 covers 14 residues. The V end was cut by 4 bases, the J end by 8 bases, with 13 bases between. The germline CDR1 and CDR2 sequences are SGHDT and YYEEEE. The CDR3 coding sequence is TGTGCCAGCAGCCCCCTCGGGGTAACCAACGTCCTGACTTTC. Translation gives CASSPLGVTNVLTF.

The chain joins TRBV7-2 to TRBJ2-1; TRBD2 is a possible D gene (5 bases). CDR1 is SGHTA and CDR2 is FQGNSA in the germline V gene. V was pared by 3 bases and J by 10 bases, with 10 bases between. The CDR3 runs to 12 residues. The CDR3, as DNA: TGTGCCAGCAGCTTTCGGGGAGCGGAGCAGTTCTTC. It translates to CASSFRGAEQFF.

This rearrangement joins TRBV19 to TRBJ1-3; the match to TRBD1 covers 8 bases. This CDR3 is built from 15 residues. Germline CDR1 LNHDA, CDR2 SQIVND (reference sequence). With V trimmed by 3 bases and J by 4 bases, 5 bases remained unmatched. The CDR3 DNA follows: TGTGCCAGTAGTATCTCGGACAGGGCGGGAAACACCATATATTTT. Encoded protein: CASSISDRAGNTIYF.